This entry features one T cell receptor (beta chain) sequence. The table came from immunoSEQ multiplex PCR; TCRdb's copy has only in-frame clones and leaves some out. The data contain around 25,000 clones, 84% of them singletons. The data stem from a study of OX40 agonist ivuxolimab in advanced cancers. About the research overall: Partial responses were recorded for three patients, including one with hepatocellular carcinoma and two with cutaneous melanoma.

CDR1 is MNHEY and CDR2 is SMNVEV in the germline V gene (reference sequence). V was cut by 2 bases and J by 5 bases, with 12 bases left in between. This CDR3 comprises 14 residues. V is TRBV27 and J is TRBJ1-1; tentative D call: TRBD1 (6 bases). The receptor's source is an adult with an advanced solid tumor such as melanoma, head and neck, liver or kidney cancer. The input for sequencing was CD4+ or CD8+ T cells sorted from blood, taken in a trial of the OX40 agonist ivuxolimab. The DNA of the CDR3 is TGTGCCAGCAGTTTAGGGCAGGGGAAAACTGAAGCTTTCTTT. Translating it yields CASSLGQGKTEAFF.